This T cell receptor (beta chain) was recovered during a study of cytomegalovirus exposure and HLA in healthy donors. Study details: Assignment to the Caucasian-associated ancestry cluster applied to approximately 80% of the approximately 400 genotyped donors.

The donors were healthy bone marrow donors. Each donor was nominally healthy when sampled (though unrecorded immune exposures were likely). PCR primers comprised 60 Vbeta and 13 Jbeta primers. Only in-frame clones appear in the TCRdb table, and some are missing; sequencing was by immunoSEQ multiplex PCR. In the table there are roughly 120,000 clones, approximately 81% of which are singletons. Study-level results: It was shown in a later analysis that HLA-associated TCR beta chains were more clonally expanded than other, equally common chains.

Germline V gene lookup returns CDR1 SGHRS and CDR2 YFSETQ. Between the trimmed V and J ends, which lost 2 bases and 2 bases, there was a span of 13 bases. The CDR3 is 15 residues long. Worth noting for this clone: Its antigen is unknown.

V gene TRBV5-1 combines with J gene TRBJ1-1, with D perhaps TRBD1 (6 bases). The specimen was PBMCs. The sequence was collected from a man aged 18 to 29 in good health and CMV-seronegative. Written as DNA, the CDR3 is TGCGCCAGCAGCTTAGTGGGGGCTGGCAACACTGAAGCTTTCTTT. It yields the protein CASSLVGAGNTEAFF.